The 2 T cell receptor beta chains listed next were all sequenced from one sample in a study. Using its own MiXCR run on the RT-PCR reads, TCRdb lists one record per CDR3 protein. The sample carries about 680,000 distinct CDR3 sequences, 14% recorded once. The sequenced material came from memory CD4+ T cells from blood. The receptors derive from a female donor in good health, serving as a healthy control.

In its sample, this clonotype was seen a few times. The V gene is TRBV4-1, the J gene TRBJ2-3; TRBD2 agrees at 9 bases. Unmatched junction bases numbered 14, after V lost 3 bases and J lost 7 bases. Germline lookup yields CDR1 MGHRA and CDR2 YSYEKL. The CDR3 is made up of 17 amino acids. The CDR3 is CASSQAETSGGLYTQYF. CDR3 nucleotide sequence: TGCGCCAGCAGCCAGGCCGAGACTAGCGGCGGTCTTTATACGCAGTATTTT.

The V and J genes are TRBV9 and TRBJ2-1, with D unresolved. The V gene's germline CDR1 is SGDLS and CDR2 YYNGEE. This CDR3 has 14 amino acids. V was shortened by 4 bases and J by 10 bases, with 18 bases between the two germline ends. The CDR3 spells CASSRSNLEIEQFF. The CDR3 region has the DNA TGTGCCAGCAGCCGCTCTAATCTGGAGATCGAGCAGTTCTTC.